These 23 T cell receptor beta chains were all obtained from the same sample, sequenced in a study of T cells in Graves' hyperthyroidism and ophthalmopathy (dated by TCRdb to between 2018 and 2020). The library was prepared using multiplex PCR. The listed sequencing device is Illumina HiSeq 2000. The TCR beta CDR3 regions were amplified from RNA transcripts. A first-round RT-PCR of the TCR CDR3 used the HTBI primer set with the Qiagen OneStep RT-PCR kit. TCRdb applied fastp at Q25 and MiXCR to the public reads, then kept only in-frame beta chains. Records with the same CDR3 protein are collapsed into one entry carrying the most frequent genes and DNA. The sample contains about 590,000 distinct CDR3 sequences, more than 15% of them found a single time. Of the sample, under 8% is held by the ten largest clones. What was sequenced was blood. These TCRs come from a woman aged 25-40 years with Graves' hyperthyroidism.

This clonotype was counted a few times. The gene calls are TRBV6-5 and TRBJ1-3, with TRBD1 matching 7 bases. This CDR3 comprises 17 residues. The germline CDR1 and CDR2 sequences are MNHEY and SVGAGI. V lost 2 bases, J lost 8 bases, and 15 bases stayed unmatched. The CDR3 spells CASSYRWTGRNRDTIYF. DNA of the CDR3: TGTGCCAGCAGTTACCGGTGGACAGGCCGCAATCGGGACACCATATATTTT.

This clonotype was seen only a few times. The chain has TRBV4-3 and TRBJ2-1, with D uncertain. The CDR3 sequence is 14 residues long. V lost 3 bases and J 6 bases, leaving 12 bases between the germline ends. Germline lookup yields CDR1 LGHNA and CDR2 YSLEER. Here the CDR3 reads CASSQDRWVNEQFF. The CDR3 nucleotides read TGCGCCAGCAGCCAGGACCGATGGGTCAATGAGCAGTTCTTC.

In its sample, this clonotype was seen many times. The rearrangement uses TRBV20-1 and TRBJ2-7; no clear D. CDR1 and CDR2 (germline): DFQATT, SNEGSKA (reference sequence). The length of the CDR3 is 15 residues. V was shortened by 0 bases and J by 3 bases, with 15 bases between the two germline ends. CDR3: CSARDPAGPFYEQYF. The CDR3 DNA is TGCAGTGCTAGAGATCCGGCCGGCCCCTTCTACGAGCAGTACTTC.

The chain couples TRBV4-2 to TRBJ2-1, with 9 bases aligning to TRBD2. J was trimmed by 9 bases and V by 6 bases; bases with no gene match: 15. The V gene's germline CDR1 is LGHNA and CDR2 YNFKEQ. The CDR3 length is 16 residues. This CDR3 is CASSQVLAGGLSEQFF. The CDR3 bases are TGTGCCAGCAGTCAGGTTCTGGCGGGAGGGCTGAGTGAGCAGTTCTTC.

This clonotype was observed at least ten times. The chain recombines TRBV20-1 with TRBJ2-7; a possible D gene is TRBD2 (6 bases). V dropped 3 bases and J dropped 7 bases, with 16 bases sitting between them. The CDR3 consists of 13 residues. Germline V gives CDR1 DFQATT, CDR2 SNEGSKA (reference sequence). The CDR3, as DNA: TGCAGTGCTAGCGGGACTCGATATTATGAGCAGTACTTC. Translated, it gives CSASGTRYYEQYF.

The chain combines TRBV15 with TRBJ1-2; D is undetermined. Germline V gene lookup returns CDR1 LNHNV and CDR2 YYDKDF (reference sequence). The CDR3 loop spans 17 amino acids. V was shortened by 0 bases and J by 0 bases, with 14 bases between the two germline ends. Here the CDR3 DNA reads TGTGCCACCAGCAGAGATGTGCCAAAAGGTTCTAACTATGGCTACACCTTC. This gives the protein CATSRDVPKGSNYGYTF.

The rearrangement joins TRBV20-1 to TRBJ2-3; possible D gene TRBD2, 5 bases. Germline CDR1 is DFQATT and CDR2 is SNEGSKA (reference sequence). V lost 3 bases and J lost 4, with 8 bases in between. The CDR3 totals 12 residues. CDR3 nucleotide sequence: TGCAGTGCTAGGCGGGCGGCAGATACGCAGTATTTT. It codes for CSARRAADTQYF.

Ten or more counts support this clonotype. The chain is built from TRBV20-1 and TRBJ1-1; D is undetermined. Germline loops: CDR1 DFQATT, CDR2 SNEGSKA (reference sequence). V was pared by 3 bases and J by 0 bases, with 11 bases between. CDR3 size: 14 residues. The DNA for the CDR3 is TGCAGTGCTAGTCAACCAGACATGAACACTGAAGCTTTCTTT. Its translation: CSASQPDMNTEAFF.

This clonotype was found a few times. The rearrangement links TRBV20-1 to TRBJ2-7; no clear D. Germline V gives CDR1 DFQATT, CDR2 SNEGSKA (reference sequence). CDR3 size: 14 residues. Trimming took off 1 base at V and 1 base at J, with 11 bases between the two ends. The CDR3 bases are TGCAGTGCTAGAGGGCCTTCCGCGTCCTACGAGCAGTACTTC. This codes for CSARGPSASYEQYF.

This clonotype was found many times. The rearrangement uses TRBV2 and TRBJ2-2; 7 bases agree with TRBD1. Germline assignment: CDR1 SNHLY and CDR2 FYNNEI. The CDR3 is made up of 15 amino acids. The junction had 10 bases not matched to a gene; V was cut back by 6 bases and J by 6 bases. CDR3 loop: CASRRLTGQAGELFF. The CDR3 DNA follows: TGTGCCAGCAGGAGACTGACAGGGCAGGCCGGGGAGCTGTTTTTT.

This clonotype was counted at least ten times. This sequence joins TRBV27 and TRBJ2-7; 10 bases match TRBD1. Germline V gene lookup returns CDR1 MNHEY and CDR2 SMNVEV (reference sequence). The CDR3 runs 14 residues. Germline trimming cut 7 bases from V and 4 bases from J; bases unmatched to any gene: 7. The DNA of the CDR3 is TGTGCCAGCACCACCGGGACAGGGGAATACGAGCAGTACTTC. Its translation: CASTTGTGEYEQYF.

This chain uses TRBV6-5 with TRBJ2-2; the D call may be TRBD1 or TRBD2 (5 bases each). CDR3 size: 15 residues. Germline V gives CDR1 MNHEY, CDR2 SVGAGI. V lost 0 bases to trimming and J lost 4 bases, with 9 bases between them. DNA of the CDR3: TGTGCCAGCAGTTACTCCCAGGGACCCACCGGGGAGCTGTTTTTT. It translates to CASSYSQGPTGELFF.

This chain uses TRBV19 with TRBJ2-2, with 8 bases that match TRBD1. Germline V CDR1 and CDR2: LNHDA, SQIVND (reference sequence). CDR3 length: 15 residues. The V and J ends lost 4 bases and 7 bases, in that order; junction bases with no gene match: 8. As DNA, the CDR3 is TGTGCCAGTAGTAGACAGGGGAAATACGTCGGGGAGCTGTTTTTT. Residues: CASSRQGKYVGELFF.

This clonotype was seen repeatedly, ten times or more. V usage is TRBV3-1 and J usage is TRBJ1-2; unclear D gene. Trimming left V 0 bases short and J 0 bases short, with 8 bases between. CDR3 size: 15 residues. CDR1 and CDR2 (germline): LGHDT, YNNKEL (reference sequence). CDR3 residues: CASSQEPLPNYGYTF. The CDR3 DNA follows: TGTGCCAGCAGCCAAGAGCCTCTCCCTAACTATGGCTACACCTTC.

This chain connects TRBV10-3 to TRBJ1-1, with D uncertain. Germline assignment: CDR1 ENHRY and CDR2 SYGVKD. The CDR3 has 12 amino acids. With 8 bases removed from V and 5 bases from J, the gap between germline ends came to 12 bases. The DNA of the CDR3 is TGTGCCATCCTGGACCCTGGGACTGAAGCTTTCTTT. It codes for CAILDPGTEAFF.

The rearrangement joins TRBV4-1 to TRBJ2-3; D is unresolved. With 0 bases removed from V and 4 bases from J, the gap between germline ends came to 8 bases. Germline-derived CDR1 and CDR2 are MGHRA and YSYEKL. The CDR3 is 14 amino acids. The CDR3 sequence: CASSQDSNADTQYF. CDR3 coding DNA: TGCGCCAGCAGCCAAGATTCGAATGCAGATACGCAGTATTTT.

The chain recombines TRBV19 with TRBJ2-3; 12 nucleotides line up with TRBD2. The CDR3 is 16 residues long. CDR1 is LNHDA and CDR2 is SQIVND in the germline V gene (reference sequence). J lost 0 bases, V lost 4 bases, and 2 bases had no gene match. The DNA for the CDR3 is TGTGCCAGTAGTAGCGGGACTAGCGGGAGCACAGATACGCAGTATTTT. Its protein product is CASSSGTSGSTDTQYF.

In this sample, this clonotype turned up many times. This sequence joins TRBV20-1 and TRBJ2-4; D might be TRBD1 (6 bases). This CDR3 has 14 residues. V was cut by 6 bases and J by 0 bases, with 12 bases left in between. In germline, CDR1 is DFQATT, CDR2 SNEGSKA (reference sequence). CDR3 in amino acids: CSARLTGAKNIQYF. The DNA of the CDR3 is TGCAGTGCCAGGCTGACAGGAGCCAAAAACATTCAGTACTTC.

This clonotype showed up just a few times. The CDR3 nucleotides are TGCGCCAGCAGCTCGACGGGAGGGCCGGGCGACAATGAGCAGTTCTTC. Translating it yields CASSSTGGPGDNEQFF. The chain is built from TRBV5-1 and TRBJ2-1; 8 bases match TRBD2. Germline CDR1 SGHRS, CDR2 YFSETQ. The CDR3 length is 16 residues. V lost 3 bases, J lost 5 bases, and 10 bases stayed unmatched. The variable domain in full, with the rest retrieved from reference TRBV5-1 and TRBJ2-1, is KAGVTQTPRYLIKTRGQQVTLSCSPISGHRSVSWYQQTPGQGLQFLFEYFSETQRNKGNFPGRFSGRQFSNSRSEMNVSTLELGDSALYLCASSSTGGPGDNEQFFGPGTRLTVL.

This chain links TRBV7-8 with TRBJ2-1, with 9 positions matching TRBD1. After removal of 4 bases from V and 5 bases from J, the junction contained 6 bases not matched to a gene. Germline assignment: CDR1 SGHVS and CDR2 FQNEAQ. CDR3 size: 15 residues. The CDR3 reads CASSSRTGVHNEQFF. The CDR3 DNA follows: TGTGCCAGCAGCTCAAGGACAGGGGTACACAATGAGCAGTTCTTC.

This clonotype was found many times. This chain uses TRBV3-1 with TRBJ2-1; perhaps TRBD2 as D (6 bases). This CDR3 is 16 amino acids long. The germline V gene encodes CDR1 LGHDT and CDR2 YNNKEL (reference sequence). The V end was cut by 0 bases, the J end by 4 bases, with 13 bases between. The CDR3 loop reads CASSQEPSGGYNEQFF. CDR3 bases: TGTGCCAGCAGCCAAGAACCGAGTGGGGGGTACAATGAGCAGTTCTTC.

This clonotype has at least ten counts. The rearrangement links TRBV24-1 to TRBJ1-2; unclear D gene. The CDR3 consists of 12 residues. Germline CDR1 and CDR2: KGHDR and SFDVKD. Deletions cut 4 bases from V and 2 bases from J, with 4 bases between. CDR3 sequence reads: CATSDPNYGYTF. In nucleotides, the CDR3 is TGTGCCACCAGTGACCCGAACTATGGCTACACCTTC.

There are a few counts of this clonotype. The chain is built from TRBV7-9 and TRBJ1-1; unclear D gene. Germline CDR1 reads SEHNR; CDR2 reads FQNEAQ (reference sequence). The CDR3 loop spans 12 amino acids. V shed 7 bases and J shed 1 base, with 7 bases lying between them. The DNA for the CDR3 is TGTGCCAGCACTACTCCGAACACTGAAGCTTTCTTT. Translation gives CASTTPNTEAFF.